One sample yielded the 32 T cell receptor beta chains listed below, sequenced in a study of breast tumors, draining lymph nodes, adjacent tissues. Breast cancer patients provided tissue from their axillary draining lymph nodes. In TCRdb, the multiplex PCR reads were re-called with MiXCR into one record per CDR3 protein. Of approximately 300,000 distinct CDR3 sequences in the sample, over 30% were seen once. The sample comprised axillary lymph node tissue. The receptors here all came from a female donor with breast cancer. Some clones in this sample may be carry-over from other donors' samples.

V gene TRBV28 combines with J gene TRBJ2-7; 10 bases are a match to TRBD1. The germline gives CDR1 MDHEN, CDR2 SYDVKM. The CDR3 is 15 amino acids. The J segment lost 3 bases and the V segment lost 5 bases, leaving 7 bases of the junction unmatched. Written as DNA, the CDR3 is TGTGCCAGCAGTGGCGGGACAGGGGATATCTACGAGCAGTACTTC. Translating gives CASSGGTGDIYEQYF.

This chain links TRBV11-3 with TRBJ2-2; TRBD2 matches 7 bases. CDR1 is SGHNT, CDR2 YENEEA, per germline. The CDR3 extends over 20 amino acids. Unmatched junction bases numbered 24, after V lost 4 bases and J lost 7 bases. The CDR3 sequence: CASSSPGTTGNPPIGGELFF. In nucleotides, the CDR3 is TGTGCCAGCAGCTCACCCGGGACTACCGGGAACCCTCCGATTGGCGGGGAGCTGTTTTTT. The variable domain in full, with the rest retrieved from reference TRBV11-3 and TRBJ2-2, is EAGVVQSPRYKIIEKKQPVAFWCNPISGHNTLYWYLQNLGQGPELLIRYENEEAVDDSQLPKDRFSAERLKGVDSTLKIQPAELGDSAVYLCASSSPGTTGNPPIGGELFFGEGSRLTVL.

This clonotype showed up many times. The chain uses TRBV19 and TRBJ2-1, with TRBD2 identical over 13 bases. The CDR3 is made up of 16 amino acids. CDR1 is LNHDA and CDR2 is SQIVND in the germline V gene (reference sequence). V dropped 6 bases and J dropped 4; count of bases not matched to a gene: 6. CDR3 in amino acids: CASRGPGLAGYNEQFF. CDR3 nucleotide sequence: TGTGCCAGTAGAGGCCCGGGACTAGCGGGGTACAATGAGCAGTTCTTC.

This clonotype was seen repeatedly, ten times or more. This CDR3 is CASSQESDSSYEQYF. CDR3 in DNA: TGCGCCAGCAGCCAAGAATCGGACAGCTCCTACGAGCAGTACTTC. The chain uses TRBV4-3 and TRBJ2-7; D possibly corresponds to TRBD1 (6 bases). CDR3 length: 15 residues. Looked up from germline, CDR1 is LGHNA and CDR2 is YSLEER. The V and J ends lost 0 bases and 0 bases respectively, with 9 bases between them.

For this clonotype: This may be a read error: a much more frequent sequence differs by one nucleotide. The J gene is TRBJ2-7, the V gene TRBV5-5, with 10 bases fitting TRBD1. Looked up from germline, CDR1 is SGHKS and CDR2 is YYEKEE (reference sequence). This CDR3 contains 15 residues. The CDR3 region is CASNVEGQGWYEQCF. Written as DNA, the CDR3 is TGTGCCAGCAACGTCGAGGGACAGGGGTGGTACGAGCAGTGCTTC.

This clonotype turned up a few times. J is TRBJ2-1 and V is TRBV28; a possible D gene is TRBD2 (6 bases). The CDR3 contains 14 residues. CDR1 is MDHEN, CDR2 SYDVKM, per germline. The V gene lost 8 bases and the J gene lost 7 bases, with 18 bases spanning the gap. The DNA of the CDR3 is TGTGCCAGCTACTTGGTGGGGCGGGATAATGAGCAGTTCTTC. Amino acid sequence: CASYLVGRDNEQFF.

The chain recombines TRBV7-3 with TRBJ2-5, with TRBD1 identical over 7 bases. Germline CDR1 SGHTA, CDR2 FQGTGA. This CDR3 spans 14 amino acids. The ends lost 6 bases at V and 7 bases at J; junction bases unmatched: 11. For the CDR3, the DNA is TGTGCCAGCAGTCCATGGGAGAGACAGGGGACCCAGTACTTC. It is translated as CASSPWERQGTQYF.

Remarks on this clonotype: Since a much larger clone is just one base distant, this may be a read error. V usage is TRBV20-1 and J usage is TRBJ1-5, with TRBD1 as a possible D gene (5 bases). Germline CDR1 reads DFQATT; CDR2 reads SNEGSKA (reference sequence). The CDR3 covers 17 residues. Trimming stripped 0 bases from V and 5 bases from J, with 20 bases between. The CDR3 protein is CSARDLGRGRDDQPQHF. Here the CDR3 DNA reads TGCAGTGCTAGAGATCTTGGAAGGGGCCGGGACGATCAGCCCCAGCATTTT.

This sequence joins TRBV6-1 and TRBJ1-3, with 7 bases fitting TRBD1. The V segment lost 6 bases and the J segment 3 bases; nucleotides outside the gene matches: 14. The CDR3 is 17 amino acids. CDR1 and CDR2 (germline): MNHNS, SASEGT. CDR3 coding DNA: TGTGCCAGCAGCGATGGGGCCCGAGGGGGCTTTGGAAACACCATATATTTT. Translation gives CASSDGARGGFGNTIYF.

This clonotype appeared once. A read error is possible here, since a much larger clone lies one base away. V and J are TRBV6-1 and TRBJ1-5; D is possibly TRBD1 (6 bases). Looked up from germline, CDR1 is MNHNS and CDR2 is SASEGT. The CDR3 has 15 amino acids. CDR3 DNA sequence: TGTGCCAGCAGTGTTGGGCCGGACAGAAATCGGCCCCAGCATTTT. Amino acids: CASSVGPDRNRPQHF.

This clonotype came up many times. The rearrangement links TRBV5-8 to TRBJ1-2, with D uncertain. The CDR3 covers 14 residues. V lost 3 bases and J lost 10, with 19 bases in between. The V gene's germline CDR1 is SGHTS and CDR2 YDEGEE. This chain's CDR3 is CASSSPKSVADYTF. The CDR3 DNA is TGTGCCAGCAGCTCCCCCAAGTCCGTTGCGGACTACACCTTC.

In regard to this clonotype: A clone one base away is much larger, so this may be a read error. The V call is TRBV20-1, the J call TRBJ2-1; TRBD1 agrees at 8 bases. V lost 8 bases to trimming and J lost 5 bases; unmatched junction nucleotides: 20. Germline V gene sequence: CDR1 DFQATT, CDR2 SNEGSKA (reference sequence). The CDR3 runs to 17 residues. CDR3 sequence: CSFFGAGTGGPNNEQFF. In DNA, the CDR3 is TGCAGTTTTTTTGGGGCAGGGACAGGCGGGCCGAACAATGAGCAGTTCTTC.

This clonotype was seen many times. The chain is built from TRBV5-5 and TRBJ2-2; the D is unclear. Per germline, CDR1 SGHKS and CDR2 YYEKEE (reference sequence). The V end was cut by 4 bases, the J end by 4 bases, with 17 bases between. This CDR3 is 16 amino acids long. The DNA for the CDR3 is TGTGCCAGCAGCCCACAGACGTGGGCCGGCACCGGGGAGCTGTTTTTT. This translates into CASSPQTWAGTGELFF.

The J gene is TRBJ2-1, the V gene TRBV4-1, with TRBD2 matching over 8 bases. Germline V gives CDR1 MGHRA, CDR2 YSYEKL. There are 17 residues in the CDR3. J was trimmed by 2 bases and V by 2 bases; bases with no gene match: 8. CDR3 region: CASSQRIAGQTYNEQFF. The DNA of the CDR3 is TGCGCCAGCAGCCAACGCATAGCGGGACAAACCTACAATGAGCAGTTCTTC.

This clonotype was detected ten times or more. The rearrangement links TRBV7-9 to TRBJ2-5, with 8 bases matching TRBD1. Trimming cost V 2 bases and J 7 bases; bases outside gene matches: 15. CDR3 length: 17 residues. Germline V gene lookup returns CDR1 SEHNR and CDR2 FQNEAQ (reference sequence). The CDR3 here is CASSLSPDRVGAGTQYF. DNA of the CDR3: TGTGCCAGCAGCTTAAGTCCGGACAGGGTTGGGGCAGGGACCCAGTACTTC.

This clonotype was observed a few times. The chain has TRBV19 and TRBJ1-3; the D is unclear. CDR1 and CDR2 (germline): LNHDA, SQIVND (reference sequence). Trimming shortened V by 6 bases and J by 0 bases, and 9 bases separated the two germline ends. The CDR3 runs to 14 residues. In nucleotides, the CDR3 is TGTGCCAGTAGCGGTATGGACTCTGGAAACACCATATATTTT. Residues: CASSGMDSGNTIYF.

As for this clonotype: A much bigger clone sits one base away, suggesting this may be a read error. The rearrangement uses TRBV9 and TRBJ2-2; 9 bases fit TRBD1. In germline, CDR1 is SGDLS, CDR2 YYNGEE. Trimming took 6 bases from V and 7 from J; bases not matched to a gene: 10. The CDR3 contains 15 residues. The CDR3 here is CASNTRQGGGGELFF. In nucleotides, the CDR3 is TGTGCCAGCAACACAAGACAGGGGGGTGGCGGGGAGCTGTTTTTT.

The chain links TRBV30 to TRBJ2-1; the match to TRBD1 covers 8 bases. The germline CDR1 and CDR2 sequences are GTSNPN and SVGIG (reference sequence). This CDR3 is built from 13 residues. V shed 2 bases and J 5 bases; nucleotides not matched to a gene: 2. CDR3 protein: CAWSPGGHNEQFF. CDR3 coding DNA: TGTGCCTGGAGTCCAGGGGGCCACAATGAGCAGTTCTTC.

This clonotype was detected many times. This chain uses TRBV7-2 with TRBJ2-1; D is unclear. The CDR3 totals 13 residues. Trimming took off 4 bases at V and 8 bases at J, with 12 bases between the two ends. The germline gives CDR1 SGHTA, CDR2 FQGNSA. For the CDR3, the DNA is TGTGCCAGCAGCTCATGGCTGGGTTATGAGCAGTTCTTC. Translation: CASSSWLGYEQFF. Drawing the rest from reference TRBV7-2 and TRBJ2-1, the complete variable domain is GAGVSQSPSNKVTEKGKDVELRCDPISGHTALYWYRQSLGQGLEFLIYFQGNSAPDKSGLPSDRFSAERTGGSVSTLTIQRTQQEDSAVYLCASSSWLGYEQFFGPGTRLTVL.

This clonotype appeared a single time. With a much larger clone just one base away, this may be a read error. The rearrangement uses TRBV4-1 and TRBJ2-3, with a weak D call TRBD1 (6 bases). CDR3 length: 18 residues. V gave up 1 base and J gave up 0 bases, with 17 bases separating them. CDR1 MGHRA and CDR2 YSYEKL come from the germline V gene. CDR3 bases: TGCGCCAGCAGCCAAGGACAGGTTGTGCAGCCTAGCACAGATACGCAGTATTTT. Its protein product is CASSQGQVVQPSTDTQYF.

V and J are TRBV7-9 and TRBJ1-2, with a weak D call TRBD1 (6 bases). CDR1 is SEHNR and CDR2 is FQNEAQ in the germline V gene (reference sequence). V was trimmed by 6 bases and J by 2 bases, leaving 10 bases between them. The CDR3 contains 13 residues. The CDR3 nucleotides read TGTGCCAGCAGGGACAGCCTGAACTATGGCTACACCTTC. Translation: CASRDSLNYGYTF.

The rearrangement joins TRBV20-1 to TRBJ2-2, with TRBD1 matching 9 bases. The CDR3 totals 16 residues. V lost 0 bases, J lost 6 bases, and 8 bases stayed unmatched. Looked up from germline, CDR1 is DFQATT and CDR2 is SNEGSKA (reference sequence). In DNA, the CDR3 is TGCAGTGCTAGAGAGCTCACAGGGGGCCGAGCCGGGGAGCTGTTTTTT. Translated, it gives CSARELTGGRAGELFF.

In this sample, this clonotype turned up a few times. This sequence joins TRBV28 and TRBJ2-3; 9 positions match TRBD2. The V segment lost 2 bases and the J segment 9 bases; nucleotides outside the gene matches: 6. The CDR3 covers 14 residues. Germline V CDR1 and CDR2: MDHEN, SYDVKM. The CDR3 DNA follows: TGTGCCAGCAGTTTAATGGCGGGAGGGCGAACGCAGTATTTT. Its protein is CASSLMAGGRTQYF.

This clonotype has at least ten counts. This chain uses TRBV3-1 with TRBJ2-5, with 8 bases lining up with TRBD1. This CDR3 is built from 15 residues. Germline-derived CDR1 and CDR2 are LGHDT and YNNKEL (reference sequence). Losses at the gene ends were 3 bases for V and 4 bases for J; bases not matched to a gene: 7. CDR3: CASSQGTGLGETQYF. The CDR3, as DNA: TGTGCCAGCAGCCAGGGGACAGGCCTGGGAGAGACCCAGTACTTC.

This clonotype occurred a few times. The rearrangement uses TRBV9 and TRBJ1-1, with TRBD1 matching over 7 bases. V dropped 4 bases and J dropped 1; count of bases not matched to a gene: 4. The length of the CDR3 is 14 residues. The germline gives CDR1 SGDLS, CDR2 YYNGEE. In nucleotides, the CDR3 is TGTGCCAGCAGCTCCACAGGGGCGAACACTGAAGCTTTCTTT. Protein product: CASSSTGANTEAFF.

On this clonotype: This may be a read error, as it is one base from a much larger clone. The chain is built from TRBV7-8 and TRBJ2-1; 13 bases agree with TRBD2. The CDR3 loop spans 17 amino acids. From germline, CDR1 is SGHVS and CDR2 FQNEAQ. The CDR3: CASSVERTSGSENGQFF. The CDR3 coding sequence is TGTGCCAGCAGCGTTGAACGGACTAGCGGGAGCGAAAATGGGCAGTTCTTC.

This clonotype occurred many times. V usage is TRBV5-6 and J usage is TRBJ1-2; 8 bases fit TRBD1. V gave up 4 bases and J gave up 7 bases; unmatched junction bases: 9. Germline V gene sequence: CDR1 SGHDT, CDR2 YYEEEE. The CDR3 runs 14 residues. CDR3 DNA: TGTGCCAGCAGCCCAGGACAGGGAGGCGGTGGCTACACCTTC. Translating gives CASSPGQGGGGYTF. Using reference TRBV5-6 and TRBJ1-2 for the parts outside the CDR3, the full variable domain is DAGVTQSPTHLIKTRGQQVTLRCSPKSGHDTVSWYQQALGQGPQFIFQYYEEEERQRGNFPDRFSGHQFPNYSSELNVNALLLGDSALYLCASSPGQGGGGYTFGSGTRLTVV.

This clonotype was seen ten or more times. The chain has TRBV5-4 and TRBJ1-2, with D uncertain. V lost 2 bases and J 5 bases, leaving 13 bases between the germline ends. The CDR3 is made up of 14 amino acids. Germline V gene lookup returns CDR1 SGHNT and CDR2 YYREEE (reference sequence). CDR3 sequence reads: CASSFLVPGYGYTF. The CDR3 DNA follows: TGTGCCAGCAGCTTTCTCGTTCCCGGGTATGGCTACACCTTC.

This clonotype was picked up many times. This sequence joins TRBV7-2 and TRBJ1-5; 7 positions agree with TRBD1. Germline CDR1 reads SGHTA; CDR2 reads FQGNSA. With V trimmed by 5 bases and J by 2 bases, 6 bases remained unmatched. The CDR3 spans 15 residues. The DNA of the CDR3 is TGTGCCAGCAGCGTATCAGGGGGGGGCAATCAGCCCCAGCATTTT. Translating gives CASSVSGGGNQPQHF.

About this clonotype: A much larger clone lies one base from this, so it may be a read error. The chain couples TRBV12-3 or TRBV12-4 to TRBJ2-1, with D perhaps matching TRBD1 or TRBD2 (5 bases each). CDR3 length: 12 residues. The CDR3 reads CTSSFVGVEQFF. The CDR3 region has the DNA TGTACCAGCAGTTTCGTGGGGGTCGAGCAGTTCTTC.

This chain uses TRBV10-1 with TRBJ1-1; tentatively, D is TRBD1 (5 bases). Germline-derived CDR1 and CDR2 are WNHNN and SYGVQD (reference sequence). CDR3 length: 12 residues. Trimming took off 2 bases at V and 4 bases at J, with 5 bases between the two ends. CDR3 in amino acids: CASSEGGTEAFF. CDR3 in DNA: TGCGCCAGCAGTGAGGGGGGCACTGAAGCTTTCTTT.

V and J are TRBV15 and TRBJ2-1, with D perhaps matching TRBD2 (6 bases). Germline values: CDR1 LNHNV, CDR2 YYDKDF (reference sequence). This CDR3 has 15 amino acids. Trimming stripped 0 bases from V and 6 bases from J, with 12 bases between. The CDR3 bases are TGTGCCACCAGCAGAGAGCGGGGACCTTGCAATGAGCAGTTCTTC. Translated, it gives CATSRERGPCNEQFF.